The 21 T cell receptor beta chains below come from one sample, sequenced in a study of metastatic and nonmetastatic thyroid tumors. All patients reached thyroid surgery having received no treatment beforehand. TCRdb re-clonotyped the PCR reads via MiXCR. The data contain 25,000 to 30,000 clones, 16% of them singletons. Sequencing was carried out using blood. These receptors were collected from a female donor with papillary thyroid cancer or a benign thyroid nodule (not recorded which). Some clones in this sample may be carry-over from other donors' samples.

This clone turned up a few times. J is TRBJ1-3 and V is TRBV6-1; D is undetermined. Germline-derived CDR1 and CDR2 are MNHNS and SASEGT. Trimming pared 7 bases from V and 0 bases from J, leaving 16 bases between. This CDR3 region has 16 residues. Written as DNA, the CDR3 is TGTGCCAGCAATCGGGGAGGAGGGCTCTCTGGAAACACCATATATTTT. This encodes CASNRGGGLSGNTIYF.

This clone showed up many times. The chain joins TRBV29-1 to TRBJ1-1; 11 bases are shared with TRBD1. This CDR3 is 13 amino acids long. The germline gives CDR1 SQVTM, CDR2 ANQGSEA. The V segment lost 6 bases and the J segment 3 bases; nucleotides outside the gene matches: 3. The CDR3 DNA sequence: TGCAGCGTCGTGGGACAGGGGGACACTGAAGCTTTCTTT. Encoded protein: CSVVGQGDTEAFF.

This clone was recorded many times. This chain links TRBV25-1 with TRBJ2-1; TRBD1 or TRBD2 may be the D gene (5 bases each). Germline CDR1 is MGHDK and CDR2 is SYGVNS. Trimming left V 1 base short and J 6 bases short, with 19 bases between. The CDR3 is 17 amino acids. The CDR3 reads CASSESGRGDAGNEQFF. The CDR3 nucleotides are TGTGCCAGCAGTGAATCGGGTAGGGGTGATGCGGGCAATGAGCAGTTCTTC.

This clone came up many times. This chain uses TRBV7-9 with TRBJ2-1; D might be TRBD2 (6 bases). The CDR3 is 14 amino acids. Germline CDR1 reads SEHNR; CDR2 reads FQNEAQ (reference sequence). The V end was cut by 3 bases, the J end by 6 bases, with 12 bases between. The chain's CDR3 is CASSFGGSINEQFF. In nucleotides, the CDR3 is TGTGCCAGCAGCTTTGGGGGGAGTATCAATGAGCAGTTCTTC.

This clone was seen many times. The chain carries TRBV9 and TRBJ2-1, with 12 bases aligning to TRBD2. Germline V lookup: CDR1 SGDLS, CDR2 YYNGEE. The CDR3 is 17 amino acids. V trimming: 0 bases; J trimming: 7 bases; junction bases outside the gene matches: 8. This CDR3 reads CASSVGLAGETRNEQFF. The DNA of the CDR3 is TGTGCCAGCAGCGTAGGACTAGCGGGAGAGACTAGGAATGAGCAGTTCTTC.

This clone was counted between two and nine times. A much larger clone differs from this one at a single base, so this may be a read error. The chain joins TRBV2 to TRBJ1-2; D perhaps matches TRBD1 (6 bases). CDR1 and CDR2 (germline): SNHLY, FYNNEI. This CDR3 comprises 13 residues. This chain's CDR3 is CASSDNRVDGCTF. The CDR3 DNA sequence: TGTGCCAGCAGTGACAACAGGGTGGATGGCTGCACCTTC.

Relative to its sample, this clone is medium-sized (0.01 to 0.1%). The chain uses TRBV6-2 or TRBV6-3 and TRBJ2-3; 14 positions agree with TRBD2. With V trimmed by 2 bases and J by 7 bases, 11 bases remained unmatched. CDR3 length equals 18 residues. From germline, CDR1 is MNHEY and CDR2 SVGEGT. CDR3 sequence: CASSYLWAGTSGSNTQYF. In DNA, the CDR3 is TGTGCCAGCAGTTACCTGTGGGCGGGGACTAGCGGGAGTAATACGCAGTATTTT.

This clone has at least ten counts. One junction end disagrees with the germline gene, perhaps due to a read error. The rearrangement links TRBV28 to TRBJ2-7; perhaps D is TRBD1 or TRBD2 (5 bases each). The CDR3 sequence is 14 residues long. The germline V gene has CDR1 MDHEN and CDR2 SYDVKM. CDR3 nucleotides: TGTGCCAGCGCTGGGGCACCGATCAGGAGCGAGCGGTACTTT. Protein sequence: CASAGAPIRSERYF.

The rearrangement joins TRBV6-1 to TRBJ2-5; D could derive from TRBD1 or TRBD2 (5 bases each). CDR3 length equals 14 residues. CDR1 and CDR2 from the germline V gene are MNHNS and SASEGT. V lost 5 bases and J 2 bases, leaving 12 bases between the germline ends. CDR3 protein: CASSLGTHQETQYF. In DNA form, the CDR3 reads TGTGCCAGCAGTCTCGGGACGCATCAAGAGACCCAGTACTTC.

This clone was picked up many times. The V call is TRBV9, the J call TRBJ2-3, with 14 bases aligning to TRBD2. This CDR3 has 18 residues. The trim removed 1 base at V and 7 bases at J, leaving 11 bases unmatched. The germline V gene has CDR1 SGDLS and CDR2 YYNGEE. Here the CDR3 reads CASSVFSDGTSGSNTQYF. The CDR3 DNA sequence: TGTGCCAGCAGCGTATTTTCGGATGGGACTAGCGGGAGTAATACGCAGTATTTT.

The sample holds many counts of this clone. The chain employs TRBV27 and TRBJ2-3; tentatively, D is TRBD1 or TRBD2 (5 bases each). The CDR3 runs to 15 residues. The germline CDR1 and CDR2 sequences are MNHEY and SMNVEV (reference sequence). Trimming left V 6 bases short and J 0 bases short, with 13 bases between. The CDR3: CASRSGTASTDTQYF. The DNA for the CDR3 is TGTGCCAGCAGATCCGGGACGGCTAGCACAGATACGCAGTATTTT.

This sequence joins TRBV6-1 and TRBJ1-2; TRBD1 is a possible D gene (5 bases). V was cut by 7 bases and J by 0 bases, with 12 bases left in between. This CDR3 has 14 residues. Germline V CDR1 and CDR2: MNHNS, SASEGT. CDR3 in amino acids: CASNPGGANYGYTF. The CDR3 nucleotides are TGTGCCAGCAATCCCGGGGGAGCTAACTATGGCTACACCTTC.

This clone was detected many times. The chain uses TRBV20-1 and TRBJ1-1; D is unresolved. The CDR3 spans 11 residues. In germline, CDR1 is DFQATT, CDR2 SNEGSKA (reference sequence). Between the trimmed V and J ends, which lost 4 bases and 7 bases, there was a span of 10 bases. The CDR3 DNA reads TGCAGTGCTAATACACCCGTTGAAGCTTTCTTT. This gives the protein CSANTPVEAFF.

V usage is TRBV10-1 and J usage is TRBJ1-6, with TRBD1 matching 7 bases. The CDR3 has 16 residues. The germline gives CDR1 WNHNN, CDR2 SYGVQD (reference sequence). J was trimmed by 9 bases and V by 0 bases; bases with no gene match: 8. CDR3 in amino acids: CASSESGAGGSSPLHF. CDR3 DNA: TGCGCCAGCAGTGAGTCTGGGGCAGGGGGAAGTTCACCCCTCCACTTT.

This chain links TRBV30 with TRBJ2-3; D gene unclear. CDR3 length equals 12 residues. V lost 1 base and J lost 2, with 4 bases in between. Germline-derived CDR1 and CDR2 are GTSNPN and SVGIG (reference sequence). CDR3 DNA: TGTGCCTGGAGTGCGGTCACAGATACGCAGTATTTT. It is translated as CAWSAVTDTQYF.

The CDR3 coding sequence is TGTGCCAGCAGTTTTATGCCAGGAGCGGGGGGCAGGAATGGGCATTTCTTC. Encoded protein: CASSFMPGAGGRNGHFF. This chain joins TRBV27 and TRBJ2-1; the match to TRBD2 covers 9 bases. Germline values: CDR1 MNHEY, CDR2 SMNVEV (reference sequence). Germline trimming cut 3 bases from V and 16 bases from J; bases unmatched to any gene: 22. There are 17 residues in the CDR3.

Within the sample, this clone is medium-sized (0.01 to 0.1%). The chain recombines TRBV6-1 with TRBJ1-2; 9 positions agree with TRBD1. The germline gives CDR1 MNHNS, CDR2 SASEGT. V trimming: 6 bases; J trimming: 7 bases; junction bases outside the gene matches: 12. The length of the CDR3 is 15 residues. The CDR3 region is CASRPLTGGSTGYTF. Written as DNA, the CDR3 is TGTGCCAGCAGGCCCCTGACAGGGGGTTCTACTGGCTACACCTTC.

A note on this clone: A read error may be the cause here, since a much bigger clone is one base away. The chain has TRBV3-1 and TRBJ2-3, with 12 bases fitting TRBD2. The V gene's germline CDR1 is LGHDT and CDR2 YNNKEL (reference sequence). The CDR3 runs to 19 residues. CDR3 DNA sequence: TGTGTCAGCAGCCAAGGGACCGGACTAGCGGGGATTAGCACAGATACGCAGTATTTT. Amino acids: CVSSQGTGLAGISTDTQYF.

This clone is labeled medium-sized (0.01 to 0.1%). The chain couples TRBV6-1 to TRBJ2-7; D is uncertain. Germline values: CDR1 MNHNS, CDR2 SASEGT. CDR3 length: 12 residues. Trimming pared 6 bases from V and 6 bases from J, leaving 12 bases between. CDR3: CASSVDAGEQYF. The DNA of the CDR3 is TGTGCCAGCAGCGTGGACGCCGGCGAGCAGTACTTC.

Ten or more counts support this clone. The rearrangement joins TRBV4-2 to TRBJ2-3; weak D call: TRBD1 (6 bases). CDR3 length: 17 residues. Trimming cost V 1 base and J 2 bases, with 16 bases left between them. Germline V lookup: CDR1 LGHNA, CDR2 YNFKEQ. For the CDR3, the DNA is TGTGCCAGCAGCCAAGCCCCAGGGGATGCGTCCACAGATACGCAGTATTTT. This sequence encodes CASSQAPGDASTDTQYF.

This clone was seen many times. The chain uses TRBV28 and TRBJ1-2, with no clear D. Trimming cost V 3 bases and J 2 bases, with 7 bases left between them. This CDR3 region has 13 residues. From germline, CDR1 is MDHEN and CDR2 SYDVKM. The CDR3 DNA reads TGTGCCAGCAGTTTCGCGAGAAACTATGGCTACACCTTC. Protein product: CASSFARNYGYTF.